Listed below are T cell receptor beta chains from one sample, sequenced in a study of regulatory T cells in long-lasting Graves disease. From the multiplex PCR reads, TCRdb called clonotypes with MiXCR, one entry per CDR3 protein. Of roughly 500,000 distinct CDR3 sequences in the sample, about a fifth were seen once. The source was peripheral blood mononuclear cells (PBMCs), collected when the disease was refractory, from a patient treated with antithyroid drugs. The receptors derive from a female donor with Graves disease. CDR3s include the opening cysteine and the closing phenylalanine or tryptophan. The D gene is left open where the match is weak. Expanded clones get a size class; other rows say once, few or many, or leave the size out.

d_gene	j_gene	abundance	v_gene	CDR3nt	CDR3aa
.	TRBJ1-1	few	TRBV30	TGTGCCTGGAGTAGCCCGCACACTGAAGCTTTCTTT	CAWSSPHTEAFF
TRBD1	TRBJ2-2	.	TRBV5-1	TGCGCCAGCAGCTTGCGGACAGGGGTCGAAACCGGGGAGCTGTTTTTT	CASSLRTGVETGELFF
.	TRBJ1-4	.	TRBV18	TGTGCCAGCTCACCACCGGTAGGGGGGAATGAAAAACTGTTTTTT	CASSPPVGGNEKLFF
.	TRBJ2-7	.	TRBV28	TGTGCCAGCAGGGGAAACGGACGGGGCGGCTCCTACGAGCAGTACTTC	CASRGNGRGGSYEQYF
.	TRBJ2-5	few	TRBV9	TGTGCCAGCAGCCCTGGTAGTACCCGAGAGACCCAGTACTTC	CASSPGSTRETQYF
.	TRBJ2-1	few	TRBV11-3	TGTGCCAGCAGCCCCGTGGGGGGCTCCTACAATGAGCAGTTCTTC	CASSPVGGSYNEQFF
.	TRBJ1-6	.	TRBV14	TGTGCCAGCAGCCAATTTACAGGGAATAATTCACCCCTCCACTTT	CASSQFTGNNSPLHF
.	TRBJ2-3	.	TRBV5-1	TGCGCCAGCGGAGCAGGTACAGATACGCAGTATTTT	CASGAGTDTQYF
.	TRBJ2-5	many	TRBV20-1	TGCAGTGCCTCCTATGGGCAAGAGACCCAGTACTTC	CSASYGQETQYF
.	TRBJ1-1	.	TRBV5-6	TGTGCCAGCAGCTTGGCGTTGCGGTTTAGCACTGAAGCTTTCTTT	CASSLALRFSTEAFF
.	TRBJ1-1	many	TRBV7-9	TGTGCCAGCAGCTTAAAGGGCGCGGGCACTGAAGCTTTCTTT	CASSLKGAGTEAFF
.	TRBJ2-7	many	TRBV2	TGTGCCAGCAGTGAAAGAACCTACGAGCAGTACTTC	CASSERTYEQYF
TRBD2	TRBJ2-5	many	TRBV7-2	TGTGCCAGCAGCCGCTGGGCGGGGGGCGGCGTCGGGACCCAGTACTTC	CASSRWAGGGVGTQYF
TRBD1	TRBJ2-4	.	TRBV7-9	TGTGCCAGCAGCTCGGCAGGGGGCTGGGCCAAAAACATTCAGTACTTC	CASSSAGGWAKNIQYF
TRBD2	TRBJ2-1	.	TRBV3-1	TGTGCCAGCAGCCAAGTGACTAGCGGCTACAATGAGCAGTTCTTC	CASSQVTSGYNEQFF
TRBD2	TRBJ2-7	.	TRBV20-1	TGCAGTGCTAGCTCGGTCGAAGGTAGCGGGAACTCCTACGAGCAGTACTTC	CSASSVEGSGNSYEQYF
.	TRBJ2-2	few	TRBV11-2	TGTGCCAGCAGCTTGAAATACCCCAACGACAGAAGAAGCACCGGGGAGCTGTTTTTT	CASSLKYPNDRRSTGELFF
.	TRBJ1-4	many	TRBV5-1	TGCGCCAGCAGCTCCGGGGATCATAATGAAAAACTGTTTTTT	CASSSGDHNEKLFF
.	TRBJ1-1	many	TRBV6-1	TGTGCCAGCACCAATGCGGTGAACACTGAAGCTTTCTTT	CASTNAVNTEAFF
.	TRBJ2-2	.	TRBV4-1	TGCGCCAGCAGCCAAGAAGGGGCAGGGTTCCCCGGGGAGCTGTTTTTT	CASSQEGAGFPGELFF
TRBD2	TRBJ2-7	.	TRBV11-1	TGTGCCAGCAGCTCGCCCCAGCGGGAGTACTACGAGCAGTACTTC	CASSSPQREYYEQYF
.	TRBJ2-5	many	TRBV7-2	TGTGCCAGCAGCTTAGCCACAAACGGAGGGGTGGTACGAGAGACCCAGTACTTC	CASSLATNGGVVRETQYF
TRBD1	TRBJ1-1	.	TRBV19	TGTGCCAGTTCCCGGGACAGCCCGTTCATGAACACTGAAGCTTTCTTT	CASSRDSPFMNTEAFF
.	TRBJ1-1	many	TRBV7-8	TGTGCCAGCAGCATGACAGACTCGAACACTGAAGCTTTCTTT	CASSMTDSNTEAFF
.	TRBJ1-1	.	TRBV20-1	TGCAGTGCTAGACTGCGAAACACTGAAGCTTTCTTT	CSARLRNTEAFF
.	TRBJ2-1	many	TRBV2	TGTGCCAGCAGTGAAGGGTCCGTAGCGAATGAGCAGTTCTTC	CASSEGSVANEQFF
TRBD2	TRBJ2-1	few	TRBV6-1	TGTGCCAGCTCCGGGACTAGCGGGAGCTATGAGCAGTTCTTC	CASSGTSGSYEQFF
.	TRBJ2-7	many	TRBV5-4	TGTGCCAGCAGCTTTTCCCCGGGACACCCTTACGAGCAGTACTTC	CASSFSPGHPYEQYF
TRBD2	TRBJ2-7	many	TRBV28	TGTGCCAGCAGTTTCCCAGGACTAGCGGGATTGGATGAGCAGTACTTC	CASSFPGLAGLDEQYF
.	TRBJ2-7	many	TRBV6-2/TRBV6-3	TGTGCCAGCAGTTACTATAGGGGACCCTACGAGCAGTACTTC	CASSYYRGPYEQYF
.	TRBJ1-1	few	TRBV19	TGTGCCAGTAGTATCGGGTATGCGAACACTGAAGCTTTCTTT	CASSIGYANTEAFF
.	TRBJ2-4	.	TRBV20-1	TGCAGTGCCAGGGGGAGGGGAGGTACAGGAGCCAAAAACATTCAGTACTTC	CSARGRGGTGAKNIQYF
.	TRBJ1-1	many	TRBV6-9	TGTGCCAGCAGTTACGTTACGGTTAACTTGAACACTGAAGCTTTCTTT	CASSYVTVNLNTEAFF
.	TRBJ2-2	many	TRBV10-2	TGCGCCAGCATCCCGGGACAGAACACCGGGGAGCTGTTTTTT	CASIPGQNTGELFF
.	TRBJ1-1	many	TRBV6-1	TGTGCCAGCACGCCCACAGTGAACACTGAAGCTTTCTTT	CASTPTVNTEAFF
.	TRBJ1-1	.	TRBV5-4	TGTGCCAGCAGCGAGGAAGCAGGGGAGACCCCTGAAGCTTTCTTT	CASSEEAGETPEAFF
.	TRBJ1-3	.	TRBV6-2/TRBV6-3	TGTGCCTGCGAAGGAGGGACTACTGGAAACACCATATATTTT	CACEGGTTGNTIYF
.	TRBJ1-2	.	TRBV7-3	TGTGCCAGCAGCTCGACTGGGGATGGCTACACCTTC	CASSSTGDGYTF
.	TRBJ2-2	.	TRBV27	TGTGCCAGCAGTCACGGACACCGGAACACCGGGGAGCTGTTTTTT	CASSHGHRNTGELFF
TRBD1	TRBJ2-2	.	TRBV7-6	TGTGCCAGCAGTCTGAGTGCTGGCAGGGGGCACACCGGGGAGCTGTTTTTT	CASSLSAGRGHTGELFF
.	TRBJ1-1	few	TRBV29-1	TGCAGCCCCCGGCCAGTGGGAAGTACTGAAGCTTTCTTT	CSPRPVGSTEAFF
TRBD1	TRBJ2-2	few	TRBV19	TGTGCCAGTAGTTGGGACAGGGTGGCCGGGGAGCTGTTTTTT	CASSWDRVAGELFF